The sequence of this TCR beta chain was determined in a study of identical twins. Germline V CDR1 and CDR2: KGHSH, LQKENI. The CDR3 is 13 residues long. J gave up 7 bases and V 3 bases, and 2 bases lay outside the gene matches. This clonotype was detected a few times. TCRdb called the 5' RACE reads again in MiXCR, with one record for every CDR3 protein. The profile shows about 520,000 distinct CDR3 sequences, 22% of them singletons. The sample was also reused in another study, on T cells expressing NK-cell markers.

The sequencing sample was made of CD4+ T cells sorted from blood. The receptor was derived from a woman younger than 35 in good health. V gene TRBV18 combines with J gene TRBJ2-2, with 7 bases identical to TRBD1. CDR3 DNA: TGTGCCAGCTCACCGGACAGGAACGGGGAGCTGTTTTTT. The encoded protein is CASSPDRNGELFF.